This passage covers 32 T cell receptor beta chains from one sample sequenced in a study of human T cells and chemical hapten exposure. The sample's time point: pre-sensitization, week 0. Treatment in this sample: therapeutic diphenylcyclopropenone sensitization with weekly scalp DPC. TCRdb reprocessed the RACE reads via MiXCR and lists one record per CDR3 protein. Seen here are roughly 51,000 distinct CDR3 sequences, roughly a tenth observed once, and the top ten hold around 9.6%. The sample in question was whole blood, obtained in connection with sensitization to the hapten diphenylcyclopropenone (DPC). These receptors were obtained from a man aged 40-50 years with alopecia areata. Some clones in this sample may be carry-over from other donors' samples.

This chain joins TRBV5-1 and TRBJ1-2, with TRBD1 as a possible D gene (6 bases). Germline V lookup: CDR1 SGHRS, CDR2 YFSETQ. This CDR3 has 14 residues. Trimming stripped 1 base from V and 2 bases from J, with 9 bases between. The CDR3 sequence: CASSLSGENYGYTF. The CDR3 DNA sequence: TGCGCCAGCAGCTTGTCAGGGGAGAACTATGGCTACACCTTC.

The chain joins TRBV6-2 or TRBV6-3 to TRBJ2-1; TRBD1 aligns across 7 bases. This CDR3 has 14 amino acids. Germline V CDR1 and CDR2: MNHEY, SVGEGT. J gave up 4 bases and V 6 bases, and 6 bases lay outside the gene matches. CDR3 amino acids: CASRPTGLYNEQFF. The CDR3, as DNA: TGTGCCAGCAGACCGACAGGGCTATACAATGAGCAGTTCTTC.

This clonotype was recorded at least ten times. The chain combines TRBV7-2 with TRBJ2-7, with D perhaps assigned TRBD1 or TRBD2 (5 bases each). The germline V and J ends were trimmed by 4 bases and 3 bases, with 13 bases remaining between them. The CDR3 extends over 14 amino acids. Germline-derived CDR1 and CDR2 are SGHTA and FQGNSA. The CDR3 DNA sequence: TGTGCCAGCAGCTCACGATGGGGGAACTACGAGCAGTACTTC. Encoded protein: CASSSRWGNYEQYF.

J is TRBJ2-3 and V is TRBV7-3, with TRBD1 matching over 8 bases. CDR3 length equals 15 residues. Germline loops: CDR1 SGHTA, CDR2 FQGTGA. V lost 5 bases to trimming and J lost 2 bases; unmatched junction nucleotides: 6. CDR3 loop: CASSAGQGFTDTQYF. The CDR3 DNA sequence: TGTGCCAGCAGCGCTGGACAGGGCTTCACAGATACGCAGTATTTT.

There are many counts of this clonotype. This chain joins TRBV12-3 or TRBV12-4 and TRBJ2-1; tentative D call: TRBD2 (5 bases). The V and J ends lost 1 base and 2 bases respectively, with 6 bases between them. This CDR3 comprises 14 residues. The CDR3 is CASSLVTTYNEQFF. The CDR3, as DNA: TGTGCCAGCAGTTTAGTGACTACCTACAATGAGCAGTTCTTC.

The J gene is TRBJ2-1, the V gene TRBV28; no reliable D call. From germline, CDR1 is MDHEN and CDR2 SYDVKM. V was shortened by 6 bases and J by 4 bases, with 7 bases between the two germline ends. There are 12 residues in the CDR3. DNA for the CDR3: TGTGCCAGCAGCTTGCCATACAATGAGCAGTTCTTC. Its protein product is CASSLPYNEQFF.

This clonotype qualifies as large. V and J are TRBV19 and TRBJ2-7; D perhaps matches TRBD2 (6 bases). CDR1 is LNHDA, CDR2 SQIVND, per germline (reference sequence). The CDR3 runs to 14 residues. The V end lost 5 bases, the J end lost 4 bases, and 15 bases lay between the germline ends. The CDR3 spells CASSVGLSQYEQYF. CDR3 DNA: TGTGCCAGTAGTGTGGGACTGTCCCAATACGAGCAGTACTTC.

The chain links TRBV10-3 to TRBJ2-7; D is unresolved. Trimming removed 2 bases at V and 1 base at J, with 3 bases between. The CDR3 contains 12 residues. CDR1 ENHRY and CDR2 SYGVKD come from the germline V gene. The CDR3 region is CAISEGSYEQYF. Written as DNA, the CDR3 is TGTGCCATCAGTGAGGGGTCCTACGAGCAGTACTTC.

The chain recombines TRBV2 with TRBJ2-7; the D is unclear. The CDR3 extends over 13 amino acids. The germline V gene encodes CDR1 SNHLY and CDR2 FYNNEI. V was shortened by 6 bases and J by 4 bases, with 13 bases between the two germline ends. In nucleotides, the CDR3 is TGTGCCAGCAGCGACGTCCCGTCGTACGAGCAGTACTTC. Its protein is CASSDVPSYEQYF.

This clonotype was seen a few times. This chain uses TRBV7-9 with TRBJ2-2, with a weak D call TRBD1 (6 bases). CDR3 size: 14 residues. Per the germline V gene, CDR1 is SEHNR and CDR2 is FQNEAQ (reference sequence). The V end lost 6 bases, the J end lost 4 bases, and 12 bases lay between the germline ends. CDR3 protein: CASRDRSFTGELFF. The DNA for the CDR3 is TGTGCCAGCAGGGACAGATCTTTCACCGGGGAGCTGTTTTTT.

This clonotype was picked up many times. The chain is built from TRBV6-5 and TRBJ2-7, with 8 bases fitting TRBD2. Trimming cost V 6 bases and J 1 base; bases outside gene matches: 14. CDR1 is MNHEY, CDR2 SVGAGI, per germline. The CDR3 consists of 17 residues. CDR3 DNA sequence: TGTGCCAGCAGCCGTGTACGGGCGGGAGGATCGTCCTACGAGCAGTACTTC. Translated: CASSRVRAGGSSYEQYF.

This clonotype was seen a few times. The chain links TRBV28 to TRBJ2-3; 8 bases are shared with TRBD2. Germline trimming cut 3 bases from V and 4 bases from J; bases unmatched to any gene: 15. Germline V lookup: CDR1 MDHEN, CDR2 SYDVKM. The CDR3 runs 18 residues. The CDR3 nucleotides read TGTGCCAGCAGTTTTATAACTAGCGGCGGGTACGGCGCAGATACGCAGTATTTT. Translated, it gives CASSFITSGGYGADTQYF.

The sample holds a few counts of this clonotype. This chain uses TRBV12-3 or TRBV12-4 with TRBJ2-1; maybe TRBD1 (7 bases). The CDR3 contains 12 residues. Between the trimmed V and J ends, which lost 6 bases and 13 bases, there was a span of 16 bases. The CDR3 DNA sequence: TGTGCCAGCAGGTCTGGTGGAGGGGGCCAGTTCTTC. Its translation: CASRSGGGGQFF.

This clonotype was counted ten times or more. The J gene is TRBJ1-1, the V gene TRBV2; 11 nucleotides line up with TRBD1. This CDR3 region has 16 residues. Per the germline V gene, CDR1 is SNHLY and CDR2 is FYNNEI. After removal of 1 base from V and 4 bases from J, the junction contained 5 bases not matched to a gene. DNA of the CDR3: TGTGCCAGCAGTGAAGGGACAGGGGGCGGATCCACTGAAGCTTTCTTT. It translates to CASSEGTGGGSTEAFF.

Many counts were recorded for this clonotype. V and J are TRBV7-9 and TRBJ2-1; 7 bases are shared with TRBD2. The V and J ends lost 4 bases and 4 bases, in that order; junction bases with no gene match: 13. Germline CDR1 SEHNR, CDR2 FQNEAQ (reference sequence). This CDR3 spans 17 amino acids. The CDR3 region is CASSSHGGIELYNEQFF. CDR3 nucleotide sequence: TGTGCCAGCAGCTCCCACGGGGGGATCGAGCTTTACAATGAGCAGTTCTTC.

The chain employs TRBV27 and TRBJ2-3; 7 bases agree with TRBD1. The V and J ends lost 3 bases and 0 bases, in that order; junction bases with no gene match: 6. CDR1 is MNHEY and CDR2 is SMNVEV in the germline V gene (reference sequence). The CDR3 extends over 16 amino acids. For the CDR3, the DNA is TGTGCCAGCAGTTTCCAGGGGGTTTCTAGCACAGATACGCAGTATTTT. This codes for CASSFQGVSSTDTQYF.

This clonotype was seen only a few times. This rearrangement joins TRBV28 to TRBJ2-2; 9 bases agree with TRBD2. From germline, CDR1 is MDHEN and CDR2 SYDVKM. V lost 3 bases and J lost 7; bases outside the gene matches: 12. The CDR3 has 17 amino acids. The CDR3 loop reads CASSFPAGGLLDGELFF. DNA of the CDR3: TGTGCCAGCAGTTTTCCAGCGGGAGGCCTATTGGACGGGGAGCTGTTTTTT.

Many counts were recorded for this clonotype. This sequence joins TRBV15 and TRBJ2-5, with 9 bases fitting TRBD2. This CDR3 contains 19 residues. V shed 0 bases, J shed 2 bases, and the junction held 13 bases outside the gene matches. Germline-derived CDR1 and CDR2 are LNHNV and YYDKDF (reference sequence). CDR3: CATSREIYSGRSLQETQYF. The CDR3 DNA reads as TGTGCCACCAGCAGAGAGATTTATAGCGGGAGATCCCTTCAAGAGACCCAGTACTTC.

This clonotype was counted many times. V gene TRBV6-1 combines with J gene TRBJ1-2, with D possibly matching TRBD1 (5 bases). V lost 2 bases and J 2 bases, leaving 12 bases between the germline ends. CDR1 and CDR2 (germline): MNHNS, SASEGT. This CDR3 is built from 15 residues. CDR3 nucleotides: TGTGCCAGCAGTGAATGGCGGGGGGTGAACTATGGCTACACCTTC. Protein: CASSEWRGVNYGYTF.

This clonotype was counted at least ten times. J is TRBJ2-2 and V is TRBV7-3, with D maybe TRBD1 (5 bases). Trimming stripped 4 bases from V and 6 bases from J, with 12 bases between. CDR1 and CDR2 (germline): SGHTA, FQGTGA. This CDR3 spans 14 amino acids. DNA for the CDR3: TGTGCCAGCAGCTCTGGGGCGCGGCCCGGGGAGCTGTTTTTT. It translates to CASSSGARPGELFF.

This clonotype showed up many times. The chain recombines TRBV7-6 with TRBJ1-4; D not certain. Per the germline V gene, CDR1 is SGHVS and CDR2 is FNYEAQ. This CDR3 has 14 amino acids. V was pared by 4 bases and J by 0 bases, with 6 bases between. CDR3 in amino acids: CASSSPTTNEKLFF. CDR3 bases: TGTGCCAGCAGCTCCCCCACAACTAATGAAAAACTGTTTTTT.

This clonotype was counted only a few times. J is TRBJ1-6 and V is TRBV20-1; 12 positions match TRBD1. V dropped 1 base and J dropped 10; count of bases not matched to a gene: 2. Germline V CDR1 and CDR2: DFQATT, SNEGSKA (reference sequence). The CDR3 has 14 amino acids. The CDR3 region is CSARGDRGQSPLHF. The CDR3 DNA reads TGCAGTGCTAGAGGGGACAGGGGGCAATCACCCCTCCACTTT.

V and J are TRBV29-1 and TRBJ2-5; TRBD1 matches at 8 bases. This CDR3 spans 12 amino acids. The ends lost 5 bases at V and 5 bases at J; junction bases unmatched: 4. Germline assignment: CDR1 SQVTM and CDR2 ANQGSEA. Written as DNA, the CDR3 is TGCAGCGTTCGACAGGGGAGGGAGACCCAGTACTTC. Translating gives CSVRQGRETQYF.

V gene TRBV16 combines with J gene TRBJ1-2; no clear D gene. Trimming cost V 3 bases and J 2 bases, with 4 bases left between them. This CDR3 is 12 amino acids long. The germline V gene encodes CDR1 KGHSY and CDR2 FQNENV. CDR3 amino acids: CASSQSNYGYTF. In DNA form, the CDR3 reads TGTGCCAGCAGCCAGTCCAACTATGGCTACACCTTC.

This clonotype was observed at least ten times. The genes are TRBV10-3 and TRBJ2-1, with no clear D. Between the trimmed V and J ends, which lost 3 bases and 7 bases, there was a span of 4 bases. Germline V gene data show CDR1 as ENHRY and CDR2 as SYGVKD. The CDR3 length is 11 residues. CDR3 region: CAISERNEQFF. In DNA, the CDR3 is TGTGCCATCAGTGAAAGGAATGAGCAGTTCTTC.

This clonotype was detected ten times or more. In DNA, the CDR3 is TGTGCCAGCAGCTTGACACCCCAAGAGACCCAGTACTTC. The encoded protein is CASSLTPQETQYF. The V gene is TRBV7-2, the J gene TRBJ2-5; D remains unclear. The CDR3 is 13 residues long. The ends were cut back, 3 bases at V and 1 base at J, with 6 bases in the middle. In germline, CDR1 is SGHTA, CDR2 FQGNSA.

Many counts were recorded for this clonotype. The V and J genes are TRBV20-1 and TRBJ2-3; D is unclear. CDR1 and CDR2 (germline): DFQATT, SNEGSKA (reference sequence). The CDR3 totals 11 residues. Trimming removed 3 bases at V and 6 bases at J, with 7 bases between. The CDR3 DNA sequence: TGCAGTGCTAGTCTCCCCGATACGCAGTATTTT. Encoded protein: CSASLPDTQYF.

In nucleotides, the CDR3 is TGTGCCAGCAGTTTAGATCCGGATGAGCAGTTCTTC. Protein sequence: CASSLDPDEQFF. The rearrangement joins TRBV28 to TRBJ2-1, with D hard to call. V was pared by 2 bases and J by 8 bases, with 7 bases between. The CDR3 extends over 12 amino acids. From germline, CDR1 is MDHEN and CDR2 SYDVKM.

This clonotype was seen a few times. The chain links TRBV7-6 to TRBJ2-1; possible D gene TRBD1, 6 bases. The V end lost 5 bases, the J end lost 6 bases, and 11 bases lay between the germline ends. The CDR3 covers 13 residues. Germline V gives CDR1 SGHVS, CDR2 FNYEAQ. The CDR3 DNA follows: TGTGCCAGCAGCCAAATACAGGGCAATGAGCAGTTCTTC. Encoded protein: CASSQIQGNEQFF.

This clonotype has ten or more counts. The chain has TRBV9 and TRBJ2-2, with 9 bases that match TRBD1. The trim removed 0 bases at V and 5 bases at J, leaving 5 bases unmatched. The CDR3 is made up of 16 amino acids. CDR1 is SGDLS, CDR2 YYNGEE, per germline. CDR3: CASSVGADRGTGELFF. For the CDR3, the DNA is TGTGCCAGCAGCGTAGGTGCGGACAGGGGTACCGGGGAGCTGTTTTTT.

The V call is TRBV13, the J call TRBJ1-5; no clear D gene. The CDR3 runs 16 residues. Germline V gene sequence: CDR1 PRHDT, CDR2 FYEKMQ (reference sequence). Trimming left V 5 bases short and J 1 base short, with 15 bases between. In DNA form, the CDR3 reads TGTGCCAGCAGCCACTCGACCTGGGCCAGCAATCAGCCCCAGCATTTT. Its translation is CASSHSTWASNQPQHF.

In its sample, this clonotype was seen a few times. The CDR3 protein is CASSLWSDGGYTF. CDR3 sequence (DNA): TGTGCCAGCAGCTTGTGGTCAGACGGTGGCTACACCTTC. The chain recombines TRBV5-5 with TRBJ1-2; no firm D call. The CDR3 consists of 13 residues. Trimming pared 1 base from V and 7 bases from J, leaving 11 bases between. CDR1 and CDR2 (germline): SGHKS, YYEKEE (reference sequence).